The 30 T cell receptor beta chains listed next were all sequenced from one sample in a study of T cell responses to AZD1222 COVID-19 vaccine. TCRdb's table, derived via immunoSEQ multiplex PCR, lists solely in-frame clones and lacks some. The sample shows under 200,000 clones, over 85% of them seen only once. This specimen consisted of peripheral blood, obtained on day 0 of AZD1222 vaccination. These receptors were obtained from an adult in good health.

The chain employs TRBV18 and TRBJ2-5, with 7 bases identical to TRBD1. This CDR3 is built from 15 residues. In germline, CDR1 is KGHSH, CDR2 LQKENI. The junction had 8 bases not matched to a gene; V was cut back by 2 bases and J by 5 bases. In DNA form, the CDR3 reads TGTGCCAGCTCACCATTAGGAGGACAGGTTGAGACCCAGTACTTC. Amino acid sequence: CASSPLGGQVETQYF. Supplemented by reference TRBV18 and TRBJ2-5, the full variable domain reads NAGVMQNPRHLVRRRGQEARLRCSPMKGHSHVYWYRQLPEEGLKFMVYLQKENIIDESGMPKERFSAEFPKEGPSILRIQQVVRGDSAAYFCASSPLGGQVETQYFGPGTRLLVL.

The rearrangement joins TRBV20-1 to TRBJ1-2; possible D gene TRBD1, 5 bases. V was clipped by 6 bases and J by 5 bases, with 10 bases between them. The CDR3 has 11 residues. CDR1 is DFQATT and CDR2 is SNEGSKA in the germline V gene (reference sequence). CDR3 loop: CSAKGLYGYTF. As DNA, the CDR3 is TGCAGTGCCAAGGGGCTTTATGGCTACACCTTC.

The sample holds one count of this clone. The genes are TRBV24-1 and TRBJ2-7; tentatively, D is TRBD2 (5 bases). Deletions cut 2 bases from V and 7 bases from J, with 11 bases between. The CDR3 extends over 13 amino acids. In germline, CDR1 is KGHDR, CDR2 SFDVKD. The CDR3 DNA follows: TGTGCCACCAGTGATTCTGAAACGGGGGAGCAGTACTTC. It specifies CATSDSETGEQYF.

The J gene is TRBJ1-3, the V gene TRBV5-4, with D maybe TRBD1 (5 bases). CDR1 is SGHNT and CDR2 is YYREEE in the germline V gene (reference sequence). The CDR3 covers 13 residues. Deletions cut 1 base from V and 8 bases from J, with 10 bases between. The DNA of the CDR3 is TGTGCCAGCAGCTTGAATAGGGGCCACACCATATATTTT. It codes for CASSLNRGHTIYF.

V gene TRBV7-2 combines with J gene TRBJ2-7; 13 bases agree with TRBD2. The CDR3 spans 15 residues. Germline lookup yields CDR1 SGHTA and CDR2 FQGNSA. The J segment lost 2 bases and the V segment lost 4 bases, leaving 2 bases of the junction unmatched. CDR3 DNA: TGTGCCAGCAGCTACGGACTAGCGGGGGCCTACGAGCAGTACTTC. Translated, it gives CASSYGLAGAYEQYF.

The DNA of the CDR3 is TGTGCCAGCAGTCGCACCCGGGTGGAGCAGTTCTTC. It yields the protein CASSRTRVEQFF. The chain is built from TRBV27 and TRBJ2-1; the D is unclear. This CDR3 region has 12 residues. With 5 bases removed from V and 10 bases from J, the gap between germline ends came to 12 bases. Germline values: CDR1 MNHEY, CDR2 SMNVEV (reference sequence).

V gene TRBV5-1 combines with J gene TRBJ2-3, with 8 bases identical to TRBD2. The V gene's germline CDR1 is SGHRS and CDR2 YFSETQ. After removal of 2 bases from V and 3 bases from J, the junction contained 5 bases not matched to a gene. CDR3 length: 15 amino acids. The CDR3 here is CASSFGGASTDTQYF. DNA of the CDR3: TGCGCCAGCAGCTTCGGGGGGGCCTCTACAGATACGCAGTATTTT.

V is TRBV5-1 and J is TRBJ1-1, with 7 bases aligning to TRBD1. V gave up 4 bases and J gave up 4 bases; unmatched junction bases: 10. This CDR3 is built from 15 residues. Germline CDR1 and CDR2: SGHRS and YFSETQ. This chain's CDR3 is CASSITGTVFTEAFF. The CDR3 DNA reads TGCGCCAGCAGCATCACCGGGACAGTGTTCACTGAAGCTTTCTTT.

The rearrangement uses TRBV5-1 and TRBJ2-5; D is perhaps TRBD1 (6 bases). Germline CDR1 is SGHRS and CDR2 is YFSETQ. CDR3 size: 15 residues. Trimming cost V 1 base and J 0 bases, with 10 bases left between them. CDR3 sequence: CASSLRGKYQETQYF. In DNA, the CDR3 is TGCGCCAGCAGCTTGAGGGGGAAGTACCAAGAGACCCAGTACTTC.

Only a few counts were recorded for this clone. This rearrangement joins TRBV14 to TRBJ2-7, with TRBD2 as a possible D gene (5 bases). V was shortened by 2 bases and J by 0 bases, with 8 bases between the two germline ends. This CDR3 contains 14 residues. Germline V lookup: CDR1 SGHDN, CDR2 FVKESK. For the CDR3, the DNA is TGTGCCAGCAGCCAAATAGGGAGCTCCTACGAGCAGTACTTC. It encodes CASSQIGSSYEQYF.

The CDR3 DNA is TGTGCTAGTGGTTTGGGACAGGGACCTTCACCCCTCCACTTT. Residues: CASGLGQGPSPLHF. The rearrangement links TRBV12-5 to TRBJ1-6; 7 bases are a match to TRBD1. This CDR3 contains 14 residues. Germline trimming cut 1 base from V and 9 bases from J; bases unmatched to any gene: 3. Germline CDR1 is LGHNT and CDR2 is FRNRAP.

J is TRBJ1-1 and V is TRBV5-1; no clear D. The CDR3 is made up of 15 amino acids. V was cut by 0 bases and J by 1 base, with 10 bases left in between. CDR1 and CDR2 from the germline V gene are SGHRS and YFSETQ. This CDR3 is CASSLGTVPNTEAFF. The CDR3 DNA reads TGCGCCAGCAGCTTGGGTACGGTTCCGAACACTGAAGCTTTCTTT.

This clone was seen only once. The rearrangement joins TRBV29-1 to TRBJ2-2; 12 nucleotides agree with TRBD1. This CDR3 contains 15 residues. J gave up 6 bases and V 1 base, and 3 bases lay outside the gene matches. In germline, CDR1 is SQVTM, CDR2 ANQGSEA. CDR3 loop: CSVEVGTGGSGELFF. The CDR3 DNA reads as TGCAGCGTTGAAGTTGGGACAGGGGGCTCCGGGGAGCTGTTTTTT.

The rearrangement links TRBV29-1 to TRBJ2-3, with D perhaps TRBD1 (5 bases). CDR3 size: 12 residues. Germline CDR1 SQVTM, CDR2 ANQGSEA. Trimming removed 5 bases from V and 6 bases from J, with 12 bases in between. The CDR3 is CSVKTDSDTQYF. In nucleotides, the CDR3 is TGCAGCGTTAAGACAGATTCGGATACGCAGTATTTT.

The rearrangement links TRBV6-5 to TRBJ1-1; D unresolved. Trimming took 6 bases from V and 1 from J, leaving 12 bases between them. Germline-derived CDR1 and CDR2 are MNHEY and SVGAGI. The CDR3 contains 14 residues. The DNA of the CDR3 is TGTGCCAGCAGCCCCCTAGACCGGAACACTGAAGCTTTCTTT. Its protein product is CASSPLDRNTEAFF.

The chain couples TRBV19 to TRBJ2-3; TRBD1 aligns across 9 bases. Germline V gives CDR1 LNHDA, CDR2 SQIVND (reference sequence). CDR3 length: 17 amino acids. The J segment lost 5 bases and the V segment lost 3 bases, leaving 12 bases of the junction unmatched. In DNA form, the CDR3 reads TGTGCCAGTAGTATTAAGATGGGGAACAGGGGGCAAGATACGCAGTATTTT. This translates into CASSIKMGNRGQDTQYF.

The J gene is TRBJ2-1, the V gene TRBV19; tentatively, D is TRBD1 or TRBD2 (6 bases each). The germline CDR1 and CDR2 sequences are LNHDA and SQIVND (reference sequence). The CDR3 length is 15 residues. Trimming shortened V by 6 bases and J by 0 bases, and 12 bases separated the two germline ends. CDR3: CASRDRGLSYNEQFF. The CDR3, as DNA: TGTGCCAGTAGGGACCGGGGGCTCTCCTACAATGAGCAGTTCTTC.

This clone appeared a single time. The chain employs TRBV29-1 and TRBJ1-2; D ambiguous. Trimming left V 4 bases short and J 2 bases short, with 11 bases between. Per germline, CDR1 SQVTM and CDR2 ANQGSEA. The CDR3 runs 13 residues. The CDR3 sequence is CSVGGRLNYGYTF. CDR3 bases: TGCAGCGTTGGTGGAAGATTGAACTATGGCTACACCTTC.

This chain links TRBV10-3 with TRBJ1-1; D uncertain. CDR1 is ENHRY, CDR2 SYGVKD, per germline. V lost 6 bases, J lost 4 bases, and 9 bases lay in between. This CDR3 spans 12 amino acids. CDR3 amino acids: CAISPGITEAFF. CDR3 sequence (DNA): TGTGCCATCAGCCCGGGGATCACTGAAGCTTTCTTT.

CDR3 sequence reads: CASSEPGQGNGYTF. The CDR3 DNA is TGCGCCAGCAGCGAACCGGGACAGGGGAATGGCTACACCTTC. The chain couples TRBV5-1 to TRBJ1-2; 10 bases map to TRBD1. Germline loops: CDR1 SGHRS, CDR2 YFSETQ. The J segment lost 6 bases and the V segment lost 4 bases, leaving 6 bases of the junction unmatched. The CDR3 consists of 14 residues.

V gene TRBV11-2 combines with J gene TRBJ2-3; 15 bases are shared with TRBD2. This CDR3 contains 18 residues. With 4 bases clipped from V and 3 bases from J, the junction kept 8 bases outside the gene matches. Germline lookup yields CDR1 SGHAT and CDR2 FQNNGV. In nucleotides, the CDR3 is TGTGCCAGCAGCTCGACCGGACTAGCGGGAGGGCGGACAGATACGCAGTATTTT. Its protein is CASSSTGLAGGRTDTQYF.

The chain is built from TRBV5-4 and TRBJ2-7, with D perhaps TRBD2 (5 bases). Per germline, CDR1 SGHNT and CDR2 YYREEE (reference sequence). Deletions cut 4 bases from V and 2 bases from J, with 13 bases between. This CDR3 comprises 14 residues. In nucleotides, the CDR3 is TGTGCCAGCAGCCAGGATGGAGGTACCTACGAGCAGTACTTC. It is translated as CASSQDGGTYEQYF.

The genes are TRBV2 and TRBJ2-5; D remains ambiguous. The germline V gene has CDR1 SNHLY and CDR2 FYNNEI. Trimming stripped 3 bases from V and 7 bases from J, with 9 bases between. CDR3 length: 12 residues. The CDR3 is CASSDGWRTQYF. CDR3 in DNA: TGTGCCAGCAGTGATGGATGGCGGACCCAGTACTTC.

The J gene is TRBJ2-1, the V gene TRBV7-9, with D unresolved. Germline assignment: CDR1 SEHNR and CDR2 FQNEAQ (reference sequence). This CDR3 is 13 amino acids long. Trimming left V 4 bases short and J 0 bases short, with 4 bases between. The chain's CDR3 is CASSSISYNEQFF. DNA of the CDR3: TGTGCCAGCAGCTCTATCTCCTACAATGAGCAGTTCTTC.

The chain recombines TRBV28 with TRBJ1-3, with D perhaps matching TRBD1 (5 bases). V lost 5 bases and J lost 0, with 14 bases in between. CDR1 and CDR2 from the germline V gene are MDHEN and SYDVKM. CDR3 length: 16 amino acids. The DNA for the CDR3 is TGTGCCAGCAGTACCGGGGGGTACGTCTCTGGAAACACCATATATTTT. It codes for CASSTGGYVSGNTIYF.

V gene TRBV10-3 combines with J gene TRBJ1-4; 10 nucleotides match TRBD1. The CDR3 contains 13 residues. V shed 6 bases and J 6 bases; nucleotides not matched to a gene: 1. Germline V gives CDR1 ENHRY, CDR2 SYGVKD. This chain's CDR3 is CAISGTGDEKLFF. The CDR3, as DNA: TGTGCCATCAGCGGGACAGGGGATGAAAAACTGTTTTTT.

This sequence joins TRBV5-1 and TRBJ2-7, with D possibly being TRBD1 (6 bases). This CDR3 is built from 15 residues. CDR1 and CDR2 (germline): SGHRS, YFSETQ. V lost 0 bases to trimming and J lost 0 bases, with 10 bases between them. CDR3 sequence: CASSLVPGDSYEQYF. The CDR3, as DNA: TGCGCCAGCAGCTTGGTTCCAGGGGACTCCTACGAGCAGTACTTC. Complete variable domain (other parts from reference TRBV5-1 and TRBJ2-7): KAGVTQTPRYLIKTRGQQVTLSCSPISGHRSVSWYQQTPGQGLQFLFEYFSETQRNKGNFPGRFSGRQFSNSRSEMNVSTLELGDSALYLCASSLVPGDSYEQYFGPGTRLTVT.

This clone has just one count. The J gene is TRBJ1-1, the V gene TRBV10-2; 8 bases are a match to TRBD1. The CDR3 is 15 amino acids. Germline V gene data show CDR1 as WSHSY and CDR2 as SAAADI. The trim removed 2 bases at V and 6 bases at J, leaving 8 bases unmatched. This CDR3 is CASSEAGGIRPEAFF. CDR3 in DNA: TGCGCCAGCAGTGAGGCAGGGGGCATTCGACCTGAAGCTTTCTTT.

The chain combines TRBV10-3 with TRBJ2-2; no firm D call. The ends were cut back, 7 bases at V and 6 bases at J, with 9 bases in the middle. This CDR3 is built from 12 residues. Germline-derived CDR1 and CDR2 are ENHRY and SYGVKD. CDR3 in amino acids: CAIKSSSGELFF. CDR3 DNA sequence: TGTGCCATCAAGTCCAGCTCCGGGGAGCTGTTTTTT.

The chain combines TRBV7-6 with TRBJ1-1; D is perhaps TRBD1 (5 bases). This CDR3 is built from 14 residues. Germline CDR1 and CDR2: SGHVS and FNYEAQ. Trimming cost V 1 base and J 5 bases, with 11 bases left between them. CDR3 loop: CASSLGQKGTEAFF. DNA for the CDR3: TGTGCCAGCAGCTTAGGACAGAAAGGAACTGAAGCTTTCTTT.